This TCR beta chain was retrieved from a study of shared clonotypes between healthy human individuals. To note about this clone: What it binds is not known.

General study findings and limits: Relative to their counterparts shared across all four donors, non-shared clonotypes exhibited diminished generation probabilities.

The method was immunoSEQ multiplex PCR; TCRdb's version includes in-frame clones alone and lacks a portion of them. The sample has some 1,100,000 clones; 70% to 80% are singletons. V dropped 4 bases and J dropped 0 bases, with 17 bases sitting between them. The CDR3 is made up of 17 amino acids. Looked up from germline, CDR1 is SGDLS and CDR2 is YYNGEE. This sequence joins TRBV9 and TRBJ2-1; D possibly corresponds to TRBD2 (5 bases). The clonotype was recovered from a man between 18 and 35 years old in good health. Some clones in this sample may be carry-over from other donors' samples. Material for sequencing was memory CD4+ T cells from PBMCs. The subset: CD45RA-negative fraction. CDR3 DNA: TGTGCCAGCAGCCCTTGGGTCGGGAAAAGCTCCTACAATGAGCAGTTCTTC. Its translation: CASSPWVGKSSYNEQFF.